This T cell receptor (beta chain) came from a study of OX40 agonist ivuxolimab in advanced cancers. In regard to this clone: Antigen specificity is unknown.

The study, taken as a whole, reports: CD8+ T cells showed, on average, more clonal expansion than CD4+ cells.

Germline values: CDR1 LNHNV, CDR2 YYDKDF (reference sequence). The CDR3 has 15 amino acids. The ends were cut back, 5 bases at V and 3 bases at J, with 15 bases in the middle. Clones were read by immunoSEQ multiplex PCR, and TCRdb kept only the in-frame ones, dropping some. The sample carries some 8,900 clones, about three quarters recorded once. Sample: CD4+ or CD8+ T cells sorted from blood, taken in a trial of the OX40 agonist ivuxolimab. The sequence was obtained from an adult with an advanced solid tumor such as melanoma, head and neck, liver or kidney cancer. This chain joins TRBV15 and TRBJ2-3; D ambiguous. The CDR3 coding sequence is TGTGCCACCAGCGCGAGTGGGTATAGGACAGATACGCAGTATTTT. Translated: CATSASGYRTDTQYF.